Presented here are 29 T cell receptor beta chains from one specimen sequenced in a study of T cell changes during pregnancy in multiple sclerosis. TCRdb's copy holds only in-frame clones and misses some; the assay was immunoSEQ multiplex PCR. The data hold roughly 65,000 clones, with around 91% observed a single time. The source was peripheral blood, collected in the third trimester of pregnancy. Receptors originate from a female donor in good health, enrolled as a control in a pregnancy study.

This chain uses TRBV11-1 with TRBJ1-1; no definite D call. Trimming removed 5 bases at V and 1 base at J, with 8 bases between. The CDR3 length is 13 residues. Germline CDR1 reads SGHAT; CDR2 reads FQDESV (reference sequence). The CDR3 reads CASSPDKNTEAFF. For the CDR3, the DNA is TGTGCCAGCAGCCCAGACAAGAACACTGAAGCTTTCTTT.

The chain is built from TRBV7-2 and TRBJ2-2; the D gene is possibly TRBD2 (5 bases). This CDR3 contains 12 residues. CDR1 and CDR2 (germline): SGHTA, FQGNSA. The V end was cut by 5 bases, the J end by 6 bases, with 7 bases between. The CDR3 nucleotides are TGTGCCAGCAGCGTCGGGGCCGGGGAGCTGTTTTTT. Protein sequence: CASSVGAGELFF.

This rearrangement joins TRBV28 to TRBJ1-6; TRBD1 aligns across 7 bases. The V gene end was trimmed by 8 bases and the J gene end by 9 bases; junction bases not matched to a gene: 10. Per the germline V gene, CDR1 is MDHEN and CDR2 is SYDVKM. The CDR3 sequence is 14 residues long. For the CDR3, the DNA is TGTGCCAGCTGGGAGAACAGGGGAGGTTCACCCCTCCACTTT. Its translation: CASWENRGGSPLHF. Supplemented by reference TRBV28 and TRBJ1-6, the full variable domain reads DVKVTQSSRYLVKRTGEKVFLECVQDMDHENMFWYRQDPGLGLRLIYFSYDVKMKEKGDIPEGYSVSREKKERFSLILESASTNQTSMYLCASWENRGGSPLHFGNGTRLTVT.

The chain combines TRBV27 with TRBJ2-1; 13 nucleotides line up with TRBD2. CDR3 length equals 17 residues. Germline V CDR1 and CDR2: MNHEY, SMNVEV (reference sequence). V lost 3 bases to trimming and J lost 8 bases; unmatched junction nucleotides: 10. The CDR3 here is CASSFRWTSGGFYEQFF. CDR3 DNA: TGTGCCAGCAGTTTTCGCTGGACTAGCGGGGGTTTCTATGAGCAGTTCTTC.

The rearrangement uses TRBV2 and TRBJ1-6; D is ambiguous. CDR1 and CDR2 (germline): SNHLY, FYNNEI. The length of the CDR3 is 16 residues. V was shortened by 8 bases and J by 0 bases, with 14 bases between the two germline ends. The CDR3 protein is CASRASRRSYNSPLHF. CDR3 coding DNA: TGTGCCAGCCGCGCCTCTAGACGCTCCTATAATTCACCCCTCCACTTT.

The chain couples TRBV2 to TRBJ1-1, with a tentative D call TRBD1 (5 bases). In germline, CDR1 is SNHLY, CDR2 FYNNEI. Trimming removed 8 bases at V and 5 bases at J, with 12 bases between. The CDR3 is 12 residues long. In DNA, the CDR3 is TGTGCCAGCGACCAGGGTGGTACTGAAGCTTTCTTT. Translation gives CASDQGGTEAFF.

The gene calls are TRBV7-9 and TRBJ2-5, with 9 bases matching TRBD1. Germline CDR1 reads SEHNR; CDR2 reads FQNEAQ (reference sequence). The V gene end was trimmed by 2 bases and the J gene end by 4 bases; junction bases not matched to a gene: 5. This CDR3 comprises 15 residues. CDR3 sequence: CASSLPLDRGETQYF. In DNA, the CDR3 is TGTGCCAGCAGCTTACCCTTGGACAGGGGAGAGACCCAGTACTTC.

The chain has TRBV7-9 and TRBJ2-7; weak D call: TRBD2 (6 bases). The germline V gene has CDR1 SEHNR and CDR2 FQNEAQ (reference sequence). V dropped 1 base and J dropped 3 bases, with 10 bases sitting between them. The length of the CDR3 is 14 residues. In nucleotides, the CDR3 is TGTGCCAGCAGCTTAGAGGGCGGGAACTACGAGCAGTACTTC. Translation gives CASSLEGGNYEQYF.

The chain joins TRBV2 to TRBJ1-1; 7 nucleotides agree with TRBD1. The J segment lost 4 bases and the V segment lost 1 base, leaving 9 bases of the junction unmatched. The CDR3 covers 16 residues. Germline CDR1 is SNHLY and CDR2 is FYNNEI. The CDR3 is CASSEGGAQGVTEAFF. The CDR3 coding sequence is TGTGCCAGCAGTGAAGGGGGGGCCCAGGGGGTCACTGAAGCTTTCTTT.

V usage is TRBV7-2 and J usage is TRBJ1-1; D not resolved. Germline values: CDR1 SGHTA, CDR2 FQGNSA. CDR3 size: 15 residues. V lost 0 bases, J lost 0 bases, and 8 bases lay in between. The CDR3 is CASSLASKLNTEAFF. The CDR3 coding sequence is TGTGCCAGCAGCTTAGCATCGAAGCTGAACACTGAAGCTTTCTTT.

The chain employs TRBV5-4 and TRBJ1-3, with D uncertain. This CDR3 is built from 14 residues. In germline, CDR1 is SGHNT, CDR2 YYREEE (reference sequence). V gave up 0 bases and J gave up 4 bases, with 8 bases separating them. The CDR3 is CASSLGRTGNTIYF. The CDR3 DNA sequence: TGTGCCAGCAGCTTGGGGAGGACGGGAAACACCATATATTTT.

The V and J genes are TRBV30 and TRBJ1-1, with D possibly TRBD1 on 6 matching bases. Trimming removed 2 bases from V and 5 bases from J, with 9 bases in between. CDR1 is GTSNPN, CDR2 SVGIG, per germline (reference sequence). This CDR3 region has 12 residues. The CDR3 reads CAWSTGTTEAFF. The CDR3 nucleotides are TGTGCCTGGAGTACAGGGACAACTGAAGCTTTCTTT.

V usage is TRBV7-8 and J usage is TRBJ2-4; TRBD1 agrees at 7 bases. V lost 3 bases to trimming and J lost 8 bases; unmatched junction nucleotides: 10. The CDR3 has 15 amino acids. Germline V lookup: CDR1 SGHVS, CDR2 FQNEAQ. The CDR3 region is CASSLSTGAWDIQYF. The CDR3 coding sequence is TGTGCCAGCAGCTTGAGTACAGGGGCTTGGGACATTCAGTACTTC.

This sequence joins TRBV7-9 and TRBJ2-1; TRBD2 is a possible D gene (6 bases). Per germline, CDR1 SEHNR and CDR2 FQNEAQ (reference sequence). This CDR3 is 15 amino acids long. Trimming cost V 1 base and J 4 bases, with 11 bases left between them. The CDR3 sequence: CASSLGGLPYNEQFF. The DNA of the CDR3 is TGTGCCAGCAGCTTAGGGGGACTCCCGTACAATGAGCAGTTCTTC.

The chain has TRBV27 and TRBJ1-5; TRBD1 aligns across 10 bases. In germline, CDR1 is MNHEY, CDR2 SMNVEV (reference sequence). There are 17 residues in the CDR3. V dropped 0 bases and J dropped 2; count of bases not matched to a gene: 4. The CDR3 DNA sequence: TGTGCCAGCAGTTTATCCTCGACAGGGGGCGGCAATCAGCCCCAGCATTTT. Its translation: CASSLSSTGGGNQPQHF.

V and J are TRBV4-3 and TRBJ1-2; 7 positions agree with TRBD1. The CDR3 spans 16 residues. From germline, CDR1 is LGHNA and CDR2 YSLEER. After removal of 3 bases from V and 1 base from J, the junction contained 8 bases not matched to a gene. The CDR3 protein is CASSHPGAGGNYGYTF. The CDR3 DNA is TGCGCCAGCAGCCACCCCGGGGCAGGGGGTAACTATGGCTACACCTTC.

The chain uses TRBV6-6 and TRBJ1-4; D possibly corresponds to TRBD1 (6 bases). The germline V and J ends were trimmed by 1 base and 7 bases, with 13 bases remaining between them. The length of the CDR3 is 15 residues. Germline V gives CDR1 MNHNY, CDR2 SVGAGI (reference sequence). The chain's CDR3 is CASSYLQGRGEKLFF. The CDR3 bases are TGTGCCAGCAGTTACTTACAGGGTCGAGGTGAAAAACTGTTTTTT.

V usage is TRBV4-2 and J usage is TRBJ2-5; D unresolved. V was shortened by 5 bases and J by 3 bases, with 4 bases between the two germline ends. The V gene's germline CDR1 is LGHNA and CDR2 YNFKEQ. The CDR3 spans 11 residues. In DNA form, the CDR3 reads TGTGCCAGCAGCTATAAAGAGACCCAGTACTTC. It codes for CASSYKETQYF.

V and J are TRBV14 and TRBJ1-4, with TRBD1 as a possible D gene (5 bases). The length of the CDR3 is 15 residues. Trimming left V 1 base short and J 0 bases short, with 6 bases between. Germline V CDR1 and CDR2: SGHDN, FVKESK. The CDR3 reads CASSQAGTTNEKLFF. In DNA, the CDR3 is TGTGCCAGCAGCCAAGCAGGGACAACTAATGAAAAACTGTTTTTT.

CDR3 sequence: CASSLGTGVYYEQYF. CDR3 DNA: TGTGCCAGCAGTTTAGGGACAGGAGTTTACTACGAGCAGTACTTC. The V gene is TRBV27, the J gene TRBJ2-7, with 8 bases identical to TRBD1. V gave up 2 bases and J gave up 3 bases; unmatched junction bases: 6. The germline V gene has CDR1 MNHEY and CDR2 SMNVEV (reference sequence). The CDR3 runs 15 residues.

The V gene is TRBV21-1, the J gene TRBJ2-5; the table's D call TRBD2 went unverified against the DNA. TRBV21-1 is recorded as a pseudogene. The length of the CDR3 is 16 residues. CDR3 loop: CASSSPEVPLQETQYF. Written as DNA, the CDR3 is TGTGCCAGCAGCTCCCCGGAGGTCCCGCTTCAAGAGACCCAGTACTTC.

The rearrangement uses TRBV29-1 and TRBJ1-6; no definite D call. The CDR3 spans 13 residues. Between the trimmed V and J ends, which lost 4 bases and 6 bases, there was a span of 10 bases. CDR1 and CDR2 from the germline V gene are SQVTM and ANQGSEA. CDR3 DNA: TGCAGCGTTGCTGATAGCACTAATTCACCCCTCCACTTT. Protein: CSVADSTNSPLHF.

The V gene is TRBV29-1, the J gene TRBJ2-3, with 8 bases fitting TRBD1. Germline lookup yields CDR1 SQVTM and CDR2 ANQGSEA. The CDR3 contains 14 residues. The junction had 6 bases not matched to a gene; V was cut back by 6 bases and J by 1 base. This chain's CDR3 is CSVKAGGRTDTQYF. The DNA of the CDR3 is TGCAGCGTCAAAGCAGGGGGCCGCACAGATACGCAGTATTTT.

This clone appeared a single time. J is TRBJ2-7 and V is TRBV27; TRBD2 is a possible D gene (5 bases). The CDR3 covers 15 residues. Germline lookup yields CDR1 MNHEY and CDR2 SMNVEV (reference sequence). The V end was cut by 5 bases, the J end by 1 base, with 15 bases between. The CDR3: CASSPLVGMSYEQYF. The CDR3, as DNA: TGTGCCAGCAGTCCACTAGTTGGGATGTCCTACGAGCAGTACTTC.

The chain is built from TRBV13 and TRBJ2-2; weak D call: TRBD2 (6 bases). The CDR3 extends over 15 amino acids. Germline values: CDR1 PRHDT, CDR2 FYEKMQ (reference sequence). V lost 1 base and J lost 4, with 10 bases in between. In DNA form, the CDR3 reads TGTGCCAGCAGCTTAGTTGGGGGGAGCACCGGGGAGCTGTTTTTT. Translation gives CASSLVGGSTGELFF.

The chain carries TRBV9 and TRBJ1-2; the D gene is possibly TRBD1 (6 bases). The CDR3 length is 16 residues. Germline values: CDR1 SGDLS, CDR2 YYNGEE. V was cut by 3 bases and J by 3 bases, with 18 bases left in between. The CDR3 loop is CASSGGGREQDYGYTF. The CDR3 DNA is TGTGCCAGCAGCGGGGGGGGCAGGGAGCAGGACTATGGCTACACCTTC.

The chain uses TRBV7-3 and TRBJ2-5; 7 nucleotides align to TRBD2. Germline trimming cut 8 bases from V and 4 bases from J; bases unmatched to any gene: 7. This CDR3 is 13 amino acids long. Germline CDR1 SGHTA, CDR2 FQGTGA. CDR3 region: CASGGGSGETQYF. Here the CDR3 DNA reads TGTGCCAGCGGCGGGGGTAGCGGAGAGACCCAGTACTTC. Filled out from reference TRBV7-3 and TRBJ2-5, the complete variable domain reads GAGVSQTPSNKVTEKGKYVELRCDPISGHTALYWYRQSLGQGPEFLIYFQGTGAADDSGLPNDRFFAVRPEGSVSTLKIQRTERGDSAVYLCASGGGSGETQYFGPGTRLLVL.

The chain combines TRBV6-5 with TRBJ1-1; perhaps TRBD1 as D (5 bases). Germline CDR1 MNHEY, CDR2 SVGAGI. V lost 4 bases to trimming and J lost 1 base, with 7 bases between them. The CDR3 has 13 amino acids. CDR3 bases: TGTGCCAGCAGTTGGGGCCGGAACACTGAAGCTTTCTTT. Its protein product is CASSWGRNTEAFF.

This clone was seen only once. The rearrangement joins TRBV5-6 to TRBJ2-5; D is possibly TRBD2 (6 bases). The CDR3 covers 15 residues. V lost 4 bases, J lost 5 bases, and 18 bases lay in between. Germline V gene data show CDR1 as SGHDT and CDR2 as YYEEEE. The CDR3 DNA follows: TGTGCCAGCAGCAAGGTAACGGGAGTGGGGGAGACCCAGTACTTC. Translation gives CASSKVTGVGETQYF.